This TCR beta chain was found in a study of T cells in Graves' hyperthyroidism and ophthalmopathy. TCR beta CDR3 regions were amplified from RNA. Primed by the HTBI set, a first-round RT-PCR was run on the TCR CDR3. One entry per CDR3 protein, called by TCRdb with MiXCR from the multiplex PCR reads. Among around 600,000 distinct CDR3 sequences, approximately 15% were seen once, and the ten largest hold less than 3.5%. Germline assignment: CDR1 SEHNR and CDR2 FQNEAQ (reference sequence). V gave up 5 bases and J gave up 7 bases, with 10 bases separating them. The CDR3 has 12 residues. What was sequenced was blood. This clonotype was sampled from a woman aged 40-49 years with Graves' ophthalmopathy. The chain couples TRBV7-9 to TRBJ2-3; D may be TRBD1 (5 bases). This chain's CDR3 is CASSQQANTQYF. In DNA, the CDR3 is TGTGCCAGCAGCCAACAGGCTAATACGCAGTATTTT.